These 22 T cell receptor beta chains were sequenced from one sample in a study of blood T cell repertoires in COVID-19. Repertoires were generated with immunoSEQ multiplex PCR, while TCRdb's copy carries only in-frame clones and drops some. Of some 100,000 clones in the sample, roughly 83% are singletons; the top ten hold 25%. Specimen: peripheral blood. These receptors were obtained from a human donor in a cohort sampled during active COVID-19.

The rearrangement uses TRBV5-4 and TRBJ2-3; 12 nucleotides line up with TRBD2. The V gene's germline CDR1 is SGHNT and CDR2 YYREEE (reference sequence). This CDR3 comprises 16 residues. V lost 4 bases to trimming and J lost 3 bases; unmatched junction nucleotides: 6. This CDR3 reads CASSPKTSGGTDTQYF. CDR3 nucleotide sequence: TGTGCCAGCAGCCCAAAGACTAGCGGGGGAACAGATACGCAGTATTTT.

CDR3 protein: CASSSSLNTGELFF. In nucleotides, the CDR3 is TGTGCCAGCAGTTCATCACTGAACACCGGGGAGCTGTTTTTT. V and J are TRBV28 and TRBJ2-2; D unresolved. The CDR3 is 14 residues long. Germline CDR1 is MDHEN and CDR2 is SYDVKM. V was pared by 4 bases and J by 1 base, with 7 bases between.

CDR3 residues: CASSSQFSSYEQYF. The DNA for the CDR3 is TGTGCCAGCAGCTCCCAATTTAGTTCCTACGAGCAGTACTTC. V is TRBV7-8 and J is TRBJ2-7; D is undetermined. Trimming cost V 4 bases and J 1 base, with 11 bases left between them. Germline lookup yields CDR1 SGHVS and CDR2 FQNEAQ. The CDR3 extends over 14 amino acids.

The rearrangement joins TRBV6-6 to TRBJ2-5; possibly TRBD2 for D (5 bases). The germline V and J ends were trimmed by 4 bases and 5 bases, with 11 bases remaining between them. The CDR3 runs 13 residues. Germline values: CDR1 MNHNY, CDR2 SVGAGI (reference sequence). The CDR3 region has the DNA TGTGCCAGCAGTTCGGACTCTACGGAGACCCAGTACTTC. Its translation is CASSSDSTETQYF.

The V call is TRBV9, the J call TRBJ2-3; D may be TRBD2 (5 bases). Per germline, CDR1 SGDLS and CDR2 YYNGEE. The CDR3 runs 16 residues. The V and J ends lost 0 bases and 2 bases respectively, with 13 bases between them. The chain's CDR3 is CASSVGSSAITDTQYF. The CDR3 nucleotides are TGTGCCAGCAGCGTAGGTAGTAGCGCGATCACAGATACGCAGTATTTT.

The sample holds one count of this clone. The CDR3 DNA is TGTGCCAGCAGCGACAGGGGGGCCGGGGAGCTGTTTTTT. Translated: CASSDRGAGELFF. The rearrangement links TRBV2 to TRBJ2-2; 9 bases are shared with TRBD1. Trimming at V came to 6 bases and at J to 6 bases, leaving 2 bases not matched to a gene. This CDR3 has 13 residues. Germline V gives CDR1 SNHLY, CDR2 FYNNEI.

This rearrangement joins TRBV30 to TRBJ2-5; D is undetermined. Germline V gene sequence: CDR1 GTSNPN, CDR2 SVGIG (reference sequence). The CDR3 is 14 amino acids. Trimming removed 1 base from V and 4 bases from J, with 13 bases in between. The CDR3 coding sequence is TGTGCCTGGAGTGGGATCGACTCGCTAGAGACCCAGTACTTC. Its protein is CAWSGIDSLETQYF.

V usage is TRBV6-5 and J usage is TRBJ1-5; D is possibly TRBD1 (6 bases). The CDR3 spans 14 residues. The ends were cut back, 7 bases at V and 1 base at J, with 11 bases in the middle. In germline, CDR1 is MNHEY, CDR2 SVGAGI. In DNA form, the CDR3 reads TGTGCCAGCAACCCGACAGGCAGCAATCAGCCCCAGCATTTT. It codes for CASNPTGSNQPQHF.

The CDR3 loop reads CASSVQEGGKDTQYF. The CDR3 DNA reads as TGTGCCAGCAGCGTACAGGAGGGCGGGAAAGATACGCAGTATTTT. This chain uses TRBV9 with TRBJ2-3; D might be TRBD2 (6 bases). The CDR3 runs to 15 residues. The germline V gene encodes CDR1 SGDLS and CDR2 YYNGEE. V lost 1 base to trimming and J lost 5 bases, with 14 bases between them.

The chain employs TRBV10-3 and TRBJ2-4; 11 bases line up with TRBD1. This CDR3 has 18 amino acids. The V gene end was trimmed by 10 bases and the J gene end by 1 base; junction bases not matched to a gene: 15. Looked up from germline, CDR1 is ENHRY and CDR2 is SYGVKD. The CDR3 reads CATMPGQGVVNAKNIQYF. CDR3 in DNA: TGTGCCACAATGCCGGGACAGGGGGTCGTTAATGCCAAAAACATTCAGTACTTC.

The CDR3 DNA is TGTGCCTGGAGTTTGGTCAGGAGGGAGACCCAGTACTTC. It translates to CAWSLVRRETQYF. The chain uses TRBV30 and TRBJ2-5, with D perhaps matching TRBD2 (5 bases). CDR1 and CDR2 (germline): GTSNPN, SVGIG (reference sequence). The CDR3 has 13 amino acids. Trimming removed 2 bases at V and 5 bases at J, with 12 bases between.

This chain joins TRBV6-6 and TRBJ1-5, with D unclear. From germline, CDR1 is MNHNY and CDR2 SVGAGI (reference sequence). The CDR3 length is 15 residues. V lost 0 bases, J lost 3 bases, and 9 bases lay in between. The CDR3 DNA is TGTGCCAGCAGTTACTCGATGGCAGACAATCAGCCCCAGCATTTT. This sequence encodes CASSYSMADNQPQHF.

This chain uses TRBV9 with TRBJ1-4; 9 bases map to TRBD1. The CDR3 extends over 12 amino acids. Trimming at V came to 3 bases and at J to 11 bases, leaving 2 bases not matched to a gene. Germline V gives CDR1 SGDLS, CDR2 YYNGEE. The CDR3 nucleotides are TGTGCCAGCAGCGGAGACAGGGGGAAACTGTTTTTT. Translated: CASSGDRGKLFF.

CDR3 nucleotide sequence: TGTGCCAGCAGCCAAAGACGGGAAGAGCAGTTCTTC. This codes for CASSQRREEQFF. The V and J genes are TRBV6-6 and TRBJ2-1, with TRBD2 as a possible D gene (5 bases). The length of the CDR3 is 12 residues. In germline, CDR1 is MNHNY, CDR2 SVGAGI (reference sequence). With 6 bases removed from V and 10 bases from J, the gap between germline ends came to 13 bases.

The chain combines TRBV6-2 or TRBV6-3 with TRBJ2-2, with 10 bases fitting TRBD1. Germline lookup yields CDR1 MNHEY and CDR2 SVGEGT. The CDR3 is 17 residues long. V was pared by 4 bases and J by 0 bases, with 5 bases of the junction left unmatched. In DNA, the CDR3 is TGTGCCAGCAGTTCGGGACAGGGGCCCGCGAACACCGGGGAGCTGTTTTTT. This sequence encodes CASSSGQGPANTGELFF.

This chain links TRBV19 with TRBJ2-7, with 10 bases fitting TRBD2. The V gene's germline CDR1 is LNHDA and CDR2 SQIVND (reference sequence). The CDR3 runs to 16 residues. The ends lost 10 bases at V and 0 bases at J; junction bases unmatched: 12. This CDR3 is CATTRTSGIDSYEQYF. The DNA of the CDR3 is TGTGCCACCACCCGGACTAGCGGTATCGACTCCTACGAGCAGTACTTC. Complete variable domain (other parts from reference TRBV19 and TRBJ2-7): DGGITQSPKYLFRKEGQNVTLSCEQNLNHDAMYWYRQDPGQGLRLIYYSQIVNDFQKGDIAEGYSVSREKKESFPLTVTSAQKNPTAFYLCATTRTSGIDSYEQYFGPGTRLTVT.

The V call is TRBV27, the J call TRBJ2-7, with 7 bases that match TRBD1. Germline lookup yields CDR1 MNHEY and CDR2 SMNVEV (reference sequence). V lost 2 bases, J lost 5 bases, and 6 bases stayed unmatched. The CDR3 extends over 14 amino acids. Here the CDR3 DNA reads TGTGCCAGCAGTTTACGACAGGGATCCCACGAGCAGTACTTC. Amino acids: CASSLRQGSHEQYF.

This chain connects TRBV4-1 to TRBJ2-1; D perhaps matches TRBD1 (6 bases). Deletions cut 6 bases from V and 6 bases from J, with 21 bases between. This CDR3 spans 16 amino acids. Germline assignment: CDR1 MGHRA and CDR2 YSYEKL. The CDR3: CASRPHGGYSRNEQFF. The CDR3 DNA reads as TGCGCCAGCAGGCCCCATGGGGGCTACTCCCGCAATGAGCAGTTCTTC.

V and J are TRBV5-1 and TRBJ2-2, with D hard to call. The germline V and J ends were trimmed by 5 bases and 1 base, with 12 bases remaining between them. The CDR3 covers 15 residues. Germline lookup yields CDR1 SGHRS and CDR2 YFSETQ. The CDR3 DNA reads as TGCGCCAGCAGTTCAAGTCCAGGGAACACCGGGGAGCTGTTTTTT. It codes for CASSSSPGNTGELFF.

J is TRBJ2-3 and V is TRBV7-2, with 8 positions matching TRBD2. The CDR3 runs to 16 residues. Germline V CDR1 and CDR2: SGHTA, FQGNSA. V trimming: 4 bases; J trimming: 5 bases; junction bases outside the gene matches: 11. CDR3: CASSSRPGRVGDTQYF. In DNA, the CDR3 is TGTGCCAGCAGCTCCCGCCCCGGGAGGGTTGGAGATACGCAGTATTTT.

The CDR3 sequence is CASSGTGTQPQHF. CDR3 sequence (DNA): TGTGCCAGCAGTGGGACAGGGACTCAGCCCCAGCATTTT. The chain has TRBV12-3 or TRBV12-4 and TRBJ1-5; TRBD1 matches at 9 bases. This CDR3 has 13 residues. The J segment lost 6 bases and the V segment lost 5 bases, leaving 2 bases of the junction unmatched.

This chain links TRBV3-1 (or the pseudogene TRBV3-2) with TRBJ2-2; TRBD2 aligns across 14 bases. The trim removed 0 bases at V and 7 bases at J, leaving 10 bases unmatched. The CDR3 sequence is 19 residues long. Germline loops: CDR1 LGHDT, CDR2 YNNKEL (reference sequence). CDR3 sequence reads: CASSQEFGTSGSAVGELFF. The CDR3 region has the DNA TGTGCCAGCAGCCAAGAGTTTGGGACTAGCGGGAGCGCAGTCGGGGAGCTGTTTTTT.